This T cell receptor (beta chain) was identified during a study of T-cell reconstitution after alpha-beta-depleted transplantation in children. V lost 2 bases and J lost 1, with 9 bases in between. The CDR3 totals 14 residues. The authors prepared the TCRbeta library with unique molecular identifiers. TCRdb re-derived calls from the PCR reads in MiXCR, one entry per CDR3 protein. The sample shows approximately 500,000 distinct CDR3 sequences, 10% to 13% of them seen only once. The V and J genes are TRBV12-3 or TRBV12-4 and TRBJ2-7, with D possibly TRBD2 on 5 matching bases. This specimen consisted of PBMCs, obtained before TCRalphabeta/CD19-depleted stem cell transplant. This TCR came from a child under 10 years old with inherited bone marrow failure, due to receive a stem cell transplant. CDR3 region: CASSLRSGSYEQYF. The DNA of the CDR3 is TGTGCCAGCAGTTTACGAAGCGGTTCCTACGAGCAGTACTTC.